This T cell receptor (beta chain) was documented in a study of CD8 T cells in ankylosing spondylitis. Notes on the study in general: Characteristic of ankylosing spondylitis blood, it appeared, was a TCR beta motif comprising several highly homologous variants. Several of the motif variants were reported before in synovial fluid and blood from reactive arthritis.

Quantitative 5'-RACE with molecular barcodes generated TCR beta libraries. TCRdb used MiXCR to reprocess the 5' RACE reads, holding one entry per CDR3 protein. Here the sample spans 200,000 or so distinct CDR3 sequences, 18% being singletons. Unmatched junction bases numbered 7, after V lost 3 bases and J lost 1 base. CDR1 is SEHNR, CDR2 FQNEAQ, per germline (reference sequence). CDR3 size: 16 residues. This clonotype has at least ten counts. Its cognate antigen is unknown. Sequenced sample: blood, either unsorted or a sorted T cell fraction (not recorded which). The TCR originated in a male donor under 30 with ankylosing spondylitis or in good health (not recorded which). V and J are TRBV7-9 and TRBJ1-1, with TRBD1 matching 8 bases. DNA of the CDR3: TGTGCCAGCAGCTTTAAAAGGACAGGGAGGAACACTGAAGCTTTCTTT. This translates into CASSFKRTGRNTEAFF.